The 15 T cell receptor beta chains below were found in one sample sequenced in a study of shared clonotypes between healthy human individuals. Clones were read by immunoSEQ multiplex PCR, and TCRdb kept only the in-frame ones, dropping some. The data hold about 1.5 million clones, with more than 95% observed a single time. The specimen sequenced was naive CD4+ T cells sorted from blood. Described subset: CD45RA+ positively selected. Receptors were obtained from a man aged 25-45 years in good health.

The gene calls are TRBV7-3 and TRBJ2-1; 15 nucleotides match TRBD2. This CDR3 has 18 residues. Losses at the gene ends were 3 bases for V and 7 bases for J; bases not matched to a gene: 10. Germline CDR1 is SGHTA and CDR2 is FQGTGA. CDR3 bases: TGTGCCAGCAGCTTGGGGACTAGCGGGAGGCGTTGGGGGAATGAGCAGTTCTTC. Protein: CASSLGTSGRRWGNEQFF.

The chain links TRBV28 to TRBJ1-1; 7 nucleotides align to TRBD1. V gave up 8 bases and J gave up 3 bases; unmatched junction bases: 3. The CDR3 loop spans 12 amino acids. Germline assignment: CDR1 MDHEN and CDR2 SYDVKM. The CDR3 DNA sequence: TGTGCCAGCCGGGGACAGTACACTGAAGCTTTCTTT. This sequence encodes CASRGQYTEAFF.

A note on this clone: Other nucleotide sequences in the sample specify the same CDR3. The gene calls are TRBV9 and TRBJ2-1; D is ambiguous. V lost 0 bases, J lost 4 bases, and 2 bases lay in between. The CDR3 spans 12 residues. Germline CDR1 SGDLS, CDR2 YYNGEE. The CDR3 protein is CASSVAYNEQFF. CDR3 nucleotide sequence: TGTGCCAGCAGCGTAGCGTACAATGAGCAGTTCTTC.

This clone appeared once. The chain joins TRBV5-1 to TRBJ2-7; 9 bases map to TRBD2. The V and J ends lost 0 bases and 2 bases, in that order; junction bases with no gene match: 15. There are 19 residues in the CDR3. Germline V gives CDR1 SGHRS, CDR2 YFSETQ. CDR3 in DNA: TGCGCCAGCAGCTTGGCGTTAGGGCTAGCGGGACGTTCGGCCTACGAGCAGTACTTC. This gives the protein CASSLALGLAGRSAYEQYF.

This chain joins TRBV15 and TRBJ2-1, with TRBD2 matching 11 bases. Germline V gene data show CDR1 as LNHNV and CDR2 as YYDKDF (reference sequence). This CDR3 is built from 17 residues. The J segment lost 6 bases and the V segment lost 0 bases, leaving 7 bases of the junction unmatched. CDR3 coding DNA: TGTGCCACCAGCAGAGATCAACTAGCGGGAGCACCCAATGAGCAGTTCTTC. Translation: CATSRDQLAGAPNEQFF.

The rearrangement links TRBV7-9 to TRBJ2-5; D is uncertain. V was cut by 5 bases and J by 0 bases, with 4 bases left in between. The CDR3 runs 12 residues. CDR1 is SEHNR and CDR2 is FQNEAQ in the germline V gene (reference sequence). The CDR3 bases are TGTGCCAGCAGCAATTACCAAGAGACCCAGTACTTC. Translation gives CASSNYQETQYF.

This clone was recorded only once. J is TRBJ1-4 and V is TRBV18, with TRBD1 matching over 9 bases. The CDR3 contains 17 residues. Germline CDR1 reads KGHSH; CDR2 reads LQKENI. V gave up 6 bases and J gave up 5 bases; unmatched junction bases: 13. The CDR3 region has the DNA TGTGCCAGCTCGTACAGGACAGGGGCACTCCTAAATGAAAAACTGTTTTTT. It yields the protein CASSYRTGALLNEKLFF.

This clone showed up just once. The chain joins TRBV7-2 to TRBJ2-5; a weak D match, TRBD1 (5 bases). The V end was cut by 4 bases, the J end by 5 bases, with 17 bases between. From germline, CDR1 is SGHTA and CDR2 FQGNSA. CDR3 length: 15 amino acids. The CDR3 here is CASSSTRTLGETQYF. The CDR3 DNA follows: TGTGCCAGCAGCTCTACCCGGACATTGGGCGAGACCCAGTACTTC.

The J gene is TRBJ2-7, the V gene TRBV2; D remains ambiguous. The CDR3 has 14 residues. V lost 7 bases and J 4 bases, leaving 17 bases between the germline ends. The germline V gene has CDR1 SNHLY and CDR2 FYNNEI. The CDR3 DNA reads TGTGCCAGCATCTTAAGACCCGCCGGATACGAGCAGTACTTC. Its protein is CASILRPAGYEQYF.

This sequence joins TRBV19 and TRBJ2-3; TRBD2 is a possible D gene (5 bases). The CDR3 has 15 residues. The V end lost 6 bases, the J end lost 0 bases, and 13 bases lay between the germline ends. CDR1 LNHDA and CDR2 SQIVND come from the germline V gene (reference sequence). The CDR3 here is CASRYRGSSTDTQYF. CDR3 coding DNA: TGTGCCAGTAGATATCGGGGATCTAGCACAGATACGCAGTATTTT. Full variable domain (remainder filled in from reference TRBV19 and TRBJ2-3): DGGITQSPKYLFRKEGQNVTLSCEQNLNHDAMYWYRQDPGQGLRLIYYSQIVNDFQKGDIAEGYSVSREKKESFPLTVTSAQKNPTAFYLCASRYRGSSTDTQYFGPGTRLTVL.

Points on this clone: The same CDR3 can be traced to other DNA sequences in this sample. The V call is TRBV11-2, the J call TRBJ2-7; 11 bases fit TRBD2. V was clipped by 1 base and J by 3 bases; unmatched bases: 2. This CDR3 has 15 residues. Germline CDR1 and CDR2: SGHAT and FQNNGV. The chain's CDR3 is CASSLGLAGNYEQYF. The CDR3 DNA reads as TGTGCCAGCAGCTTAGGACTAGCGGGAAACTACGAGCAGTACTTC. Filled out from reference TRBV11-2 and TRBJ2-7, the complete variable domain reads EAGVAQSPRYKIIEKRQSVAFWCNPISGHATLYWYQQILGQGPKLLIQFQNNGVVDDSQLPKDRFSAERLKGVDSTLKIQPAKLEDSAVYLCASSLGLAGNYEQYFGPGTRLTVT.

The chain carries TRBV30 and TRBJ1-2; D uncertain. The germline CDR1 and CDR2 sequences are GTSNPN and SVGIG (reference sequence). Trimming removed 0 bases at V and 3 bases at J, with 8 bases between. CDR3 size: 13 residues. The CDR3 DNA reads TGTGCCTGGAGTGTGAGGTTGGACTATGGCTACACCTTC. Translating it yields CAWSVRLDYGYTF.

With respect to this clone: The same CDR3 arises from other DNA sequences in this sample as well. This sequence joins TRBV28 and TRBJ2-7; possible D gene TRBD1, 5 bases. This CDR3 has 14 amino acids. CDR1 and CDR2 from the germline V gene are MDHEN and SYDVKM. Trimming left V 3 bases short and J 0 bases short, with 9 bases between. In DNA, the CDR3 is TGTGCCAGCAGTTTGGCAGGGCCCTCCTACGAGCAGTACTTC. Encoded protein: CASSLAGPSYEQYF.

J is TRBJ2-3 and V is TRBV30, with no clear D. Trimming took off 3 bases at V and 6 bases at J, with 16 bases between the two ends. Germline CDR1 and CDR2: GTSNPN and SVGIG (reference sequence). This CDR3 region has 14 residues. In DNA form, the CDR3 reads TGTGCCTGGAGCGGGCTCGACCTCTGGGATACGCAGTATTTT. Translated, it gives CAWSGLDLWDTQYF.

The chain combines TRBV6-1 with TRBJ1-5; 8 nucleotides align to TRBD1. In germline, CDR1 is MNHNS, CDR2 SASEGT. V trimming: 4 bases; J trimming: 9 bases; junction bases outside the gene matches: 11. The CDR3 spans 15 residues. This CDR3 is CASSASTGEFGPQHF. CDR3 sequence (DNA): TGTGCCAGCAGTGCTTCGACAGGGGAGTTTGGGCCCCAGCATTTT.